The 17 T cell receptor beta chains presented below share a single source sample, sequenced in a study of blood T cell repertoires in COVID-19 (dated by TCRdb to about 2020). Library prep was done by the immunoSEQ multiplex PCR assay. The source is immuneACCESS, and TCRdb retained only in-frame sequences with V and J called. Part of the clones is not carried over; for the studies checked, unresolved V genes explain less than half of this, and the remainder is unexplained. For this sample the table gives about 250,000 clones, of which 85% were detected only once. The top ten hold more than 6.5% of the sample. The sequenced material came from PBMCs or T cells enriched from blood (not recorded which). The receptors shown here come from a woman in her fifties or sixties who had been exposed to COVID-19.

The chain has TRBV5-1 and TRBJ1-1; 10 positions match TRBD1. CDR1 and CDR2 from the germline V gene are SGHRS and YFSETQ. The CDR3 runs to 14 residues. With V trimmed by 5 bases and J by 5 bases, 6 bases remained unmatched. In DNA form, the CDR3 reads TGCGCCAGCAGACCCGACAGGGGGCGGACTGAAGCTTTCTTT. It codes for CASRPDRGRTEAFF.

The chain couples TRBV10-1 to TRBJ2-6, with 7 bases identical to TRBD1. After removal of 4 bases from V and 4 bases from J, the junction contained 7 bases not matched to a gene. CDR3 length equals 16 residues. Germline loops: CDR1 WNHNN, CDR2 SYGVQD (reference sequence). CDR3 sequence: CASSGSRGRGANVLTF. For the CDR3, the DNA is TGCGCCAGCAGTGGGTCAAGGGGGCGAGGGGCCAACGTCCTGACTTTC.

The V gene is TRBV2, the J gene TRBJ2-7, with 7 bases aligning to TRBD1. The CDR3 contains 13 residues. Germline CDR1 reads SNHLY; CDR2 reads FYNNEI. V dropped 5 bases and J dropped 6; count of bases not matched to a gene: 7. The CDR3 is CASSRGQRVEQYF. The DNA of the CDR3 is TGTGCCAGCAGTAGGGGACAGCGAGTCGAGCAGTACTTC.

Remarks on this clone: The same CDR3 arises from other DNA sequences in this sample as well. The chain uses TRBV20-1 and TRBJ1-1; D ambiguous. Trimming removed 7 bases at V and 5 bases at J, with 11 bases between. Germline-derived CDR1 and CDR2 are DFQATT and SNEGSKA (reference sequence). This CDR3 region has 11 residues. The CDR3 loop is CSGGKDTEAFF. CDR3 bases: TGCAGTGGCGGGAAAGATACTGAAGCTTTCTTT.

The chain combines TRBV10-3 with TRBJ2-7, with D tentatively TRBD2 (5 bases). This CDR3 has 13 amino acids. Looked up from germline, CDR1 is ENHRY and CDR2 is SYGVKD. V gave up 2 bases and J gave up 6 bases, with 11 bases separating them. DNA of the CDR3: TGTGCCATCAGTGAGCGAGGCGAGGGCGAGCAGTACTTC. This sequence encodes CAISERGEGEQYF.

V usage is TRBV25-1 and J usage is TRBJ2-5, with D uncertain. Germline V gene data show CDR1 as MGHDK and CDR2 as SYGVNS. This CDR3 comprises 13 residues. Between the trimmed V and J ends, which lost 2 bases and 5 bases, there was a span of 9 bases. In nucleotides, the CDR3 is TGTGCCAGCAGTGAACCCCACCGGGAGACCCAGTACTTC. This translates into CASSEPHRETQYF.

This clone was observed a single time. The chain recombines TRBV2 with TRBJ1-2; D gene unclear. This CDR3 region has 12 residues. Germline lookup yields CDR1 SNHLY and CDR2 FYNNEI. Trimming shortened V by 9 bases and J by 11 bases, and 19 bases separated the two germline ends. DNA of the CDR3: TGTGCCAGTGCGGGGAGCCGCACTGGGTACACCTTC. Protein: CASAGSRTGYTF. The full variable domain, completed using reference TRBV2 and TRBJ1-2, is EPEVTQTPSHQVTQMGQEVILRCVPISNHLYFYWYRQILGQKVEFLVSFYNNEISEKSEIFDDQFSVERPDGSNFTLKIRSTKLEDSAMYFCASAGSRTGYTFGSGTRLTVV.

The CDR3 here is CASSQESPGGQPQHF. The CDR3 nucleotides are TGCGCCAGCAGCCAAGAATCCCCGGGGGGTCAGCCCCAGCATTTT. The rearrangement uses TRBV4-1 and TRBJ1-5; a possible D gene is TRBD1 (5 bases). The germline V and J ends were trimmed by 0 bases and 6 bases, with 12 bases remaining between them. CDR3 length equals 15 residues. CDR1 is MGHRA, CDR2 YSYEKL, per germline.

This CDR3 is CASSRDRGRGTEAFF. DNA of the CDR3: TGTGCCAGCAGCCGGGACCGGGGGCGGGGGACTGAAGCTTTCTTT. The genes are TRBV5-6 and TRBJ1-1, with D perhaps TRBD1 (6 bases). V was cut by 4 bases and J by 5 bases, with 18 bases left in between. Germline lookup yields CDR1 SGHDT and CDR2 YYEEEE. The CDR3 consists of 15 residues.

The gene calls are TRBV19 and TRBJ1-5; D gene uncertain. Trimming cost V 6 bases and J 5 bases, with 11 bases left between them. CDR1 and CDR2 (germline): LNHDA, SQIVND (reference sequence). This CDR3 has 13 residues. CDR3 residues: CASSPGGYQPQHF. The CDR3 DNA reads TGTGCCAGTAGCCCTGGCGGCTATCAGCCCCAGCATTTT.

The chain couples TRBV5-6 to TRBJ2-3; D is possibly TRBD2 (5 bases). Deletions cut 1 base from V and 4 bases from J, with 19 bases between. Per the germline V gene, CDR1 is SGHDT and CDR2 is YYEEEE. CDR3 length: 17 amino acids. The DNA of the CDR3 is TGTGCCAGCAGCTTGAAGCGGTTGCTAGCAGGCGCAGATACGCAGTATTTT. This encodes CASSLKRLLAGADTQYF.

This clone was detected only once. CDR3 loop: CASSGTRDPRYGYTF. The CDR3 nucleotides are TGTGCCAGCAGCGGAACGCGCGATCCGCGGTATGGCTACACCTTC. The V gene is TRBV14, the J gene TRBJ1-2; D unresolved. Germline lookup yields CDR1 SGHDN and CDR2 FVKESK. The V end was cut by 5 bases, the J end by 5 bases, with 18 bases between. The CDR3 is 15 amino acids.

In this sample, this clone turned up a few times. This rearrangement joins TRBV30 to TRBJ1-5, with a tentative D call TRBD1 (5 bases). Germline V gene data show CDR1 as GTSNPN and CDR2 as SVGIG (reference sequence). The V end lost 1 base, the J end lost 4 bases, and 11 bases lay between the germline ends. The CDR3 loop spans 14 amino acids. The CDR3: CAWSEGQENQPQHF. In DNA, the CDR3 is TGTGCCTGGAGTGAGGGGCAGGAGAATCAGCCCCAGCATTTT.

This sequence joins TRBV19 and TRBJ2-1, with unresolved D. The CDR3 spans 16 residues. The germline V gene encodes CDR1 LNHDA and CDR2 SQIVND (reference sequence). V lost 6 bases to trimming and J lost 0 bases, with 15 bases between them. The CDR3 DNA reads TGTGCCAGTAGCCCTATCGGTTCTCACTCCTACAATGAGCAGTTCTTC. Translation: CASSPIGSHSYNEQFF.

The chain employs TRBV10-3 and TRBJ2-3, with 8 bases identical to TRBD2. With 4 bases clipped from V and 0 bases from J, the junction kept 6 bases outside the gene matches. This CDR3 spans 16 amino acids. The germline V gene encodes CDR1 ENHRY and CDR2 SYGVKD. In DNA, the CDR3 is TGTGCCATCAGTGCCGTTGCTAGCGGGAGCACAGATACGCAGTATTTT. Amino acids: CAISAVASGSTDTQYF.

J is TRBJ2-2 and V is TRBV5-1, with a weak D call TRBD2 (6 bases). Germline values: CDR1 SGHRS, CDR2 YFSETQ. The CDR3 loop spans 12 amino acids. Trimming took 3 bases from V and 6 from J, leaving 6 bases between them. The CDR3 coding sequence is TGCGCCAGCAGCTCGGGGGCCGGGGAGCTGTTTTTT. Amino acid sequence: CASSSGAGELFF.

The chain uses TRBV9 and TRBJ1-3, with 10 bases matching TRBD1. Unmatched junction bases numbered 7, after V lost 3 bases and J lost 4 bases. This CDR3 is 16 amino acids long. The germline V gene has CDR1 SGDLS and CDR2 YYNGEE. The CDR3 DNA sequence: TGTGCCAGCAGCGGAGACAGGGGGCGAATGGGAAACACCATATATTTT. The encoded protein is CASSGDRGRMGNTIYF.